The sequence of this T cell receptor (beta chain) was determined in a study of radiation and T cells in renal cell carcinoma. Clones were read by immunoSEQ multiplex PCR, and TCRdb kept only the in-frame ones, dropping some. Of roughly 140,000 clones detected, approximately 88% appear once; the ten largest clones hold over 10%. Time point meaning: blood 2 weeks post-SBRT. The treatment here: 15 Gy SBRT to primary tumor, nephrectomy 4 weeks later. Radiation-treated patients gave blood at baseline, week 2 and week 4. Comments on this clone: Its antigen is currently unknown.

Overall study results and limits: Baseline intratumoral clonotype presence is unknown without pretreatment biopsies.

The length of the CDR3 is 15 residues. CDR1 SEHNR and CDR2 FQNEAQ come from the germline V gene (reference sequence). Trimming took 5 bases from V and 8 from J, leaving 19 bases between them. Source: blood, taken from a patient whose treatment included radiotherapy and nephrectomy. This chain joins TRBV7-9 and TRBJ2-4, with a tentative D call TRBD1 (5 bases). This TCR was sampled from a woman between 50 and 59 years old with renal cell carcinoma. The CDR3 here is CASSHQGPFGYIQYF. In nucleotides, the CDR3 is TGTGCCAGCAGCCATCAGGGTCCCTTCGGCTACATTCAGTACTTC.